The clone carrying this TCR beta chain was seen many times. The CDR3 has 18 amino acids. Deletions cut 1 base from V and 2 bases from J, with 18 bases between. From germline, CDR1 is SNHLY and CDR2 FYNNEI. The sample originates from a study of T cells in Graves' hyperthyroidism and ophthalmopathy. Authors of the study amplified TCR beta CDR3 regions from RNA transcripts. When the TCR CDR3 underwent first-round RT-PCR, the HTBI primer set was used. TCRdb re-called the multiplex PCR reads through MiXCR, storing one row per CDR3 protein. The repertoire consists of around 530,000 distinct CDR3 sequences, with roughly a sixth occurring once and the leading ten covering around 17%.

This TCR was sampled from a woman aged 18 to 35 with Graves' ophthalmopathy. Sequenced: blood. This chain joins TRBV2 and TRBJ1-5; D uncertain. CDR3: CASSEDLGGNPGNQPQHF. CDR3 nucleotide sequence: TGTGCCAGCAGTGAAGATTTGGGTGGAAACCCGGGCAATCAGCCCCAGCATTTT.